This T cell receptor beta chain was captured in a study of T cell clones after liver transplantation (dated by TCRdb to between 2018 and 2021). About the full investigation: ITN030ST, the source of the samples, was a randomized trial that attempted immunosuppression withdrawal within 2 years of liver transplantation. Tolerance was defined as complete withdrawal of immunosuppression for at least one year without a rise in liver enzymes beyond twice the upper limit of normal. After a pre-transplant mixed lymphocyte reaction, TCRbeta sequencing was used to pinpoint donor-reactive T cell clones, which were subsequently tracked in post-transplant blood. Of the 8 liver transplant recipients making up the studied cohort, 3 were classified as tolerant and 5 as non-tolerant. Of the eight recipients, a few were HCV-positive, while the remaining recipients had been transplanted for non-autoimmune, non-viral indications. Blood samples were taken pre-transplant, pre-randomization before withdrawal, and post-randomization after full withdrawal or failed withdrawal. The subjects received no induction therapy and were kept on standard immunosuppression until randomization at 12-24 months post-transplant. Third party-reactive TCRbeta sequences were also identified from pre-transplant MLRs to serve as an antigen-independent comparator for donor-reactive sequences. Overall study outcomes, separate from this receptor: Low numbers of available donor cells limited the measurable donor-reactive repertoire in a couple of subjects. Because allograft tissue specimens were not available, migration of donor-reactive T cells into the graft, rather than deletion, may have occurred. The conclusions were preliminary, being limited by small, heterogeneous patient numbers and by non-standardized post-transplant time points. Donor-reactive sequences decreased more than third party-reactive sequences, which suggests partial antigen-specific deletion that was not related to withdrawal success. Circulating donor-reactive CD4 TCRbeta sequences fell significantly post-transplant in most of the 8 subjects, irrespective of tolerance or HCV status. Once repertoire turnover was taken into account, donor-reactive detection showed a significant reduction for CD4 in 7 of 8 subjects and for CD8 in 8 of 8.

Thawed unstimulated PBMCs were stained for CD3, CD4 and CD8 and FACS-sorted into CD3+CD4+ and CD3+CD8+ populations. Each of the 8 studied subjects was randomized to immunosuppression withdrawal. Genomic DNA was isolated with the Qiagen DNeasy Blood and Tissue Kit. Using immunoSEQ, frozen genomic DNA was subjected to high-throughput TCRbeta CDR3 sequencing, a process that included PCR amplification, mapping, bias correction and internal controls. Per the authors' processing: Only productive rearrangements were retained, with each unique TCRbeta sequence defined by its CDR3 nucleotide sequence together with its V and J gene. For a sequence to be called donor-reactive, it needed a frequency of at least 0.01% and at least 5-fold expansion in CFSE-low cells compared with unstimulated pre-transplant cells. Per-subject minimum frequency thresholds, based on the lowest-template unstimulated sample, ensured at least 90% detection power. Jensen-Shannon divergence between the top 1000 TCRbeta sequences post- versus pre-transplant served as the measure of repertoire turnover. Two-sided Fisher's exact tests were used to test for changes in how often donor-reactive sequences were detected. The immuneACCESS repertoire file appears here via TCRdb, limited to in-frame rearrangements. These files lack a portion of the clones; in checked studies, under half of the deficit traces to unresolved V genes, and the cause of the others is not known. The V and J calls and clone size come from that table; D and trimming were worked out from the DNA. The sample contains some 80,000 clones, around 80% of them found a single time. The ten largest clones take up 2.1% of the sample.

This clone was observed once. The antigen this receptor binds is unknown. No quality values exist for individual bases; no much larger clone is one base distant. V loses 5 bases, J loses 3 bases, and the germline ends lie 20 bases apart. Taken from cysteine to phenylalanine, the CDR3 has 16 residues. Only the CDR3 part of the read is kept: 48 bases, read in frame from the first base. CDR1 and CDR2 (SGHTA, FQGNSA) derive from the germline V gene. The material sequenced was CD4+ T cells from blood, taken 48 months after liver transplant. This sequence uses TRBV7-2 and TRBJ2-7; the D region possibly corresponds to TRBD2 (6 bases align). This TCR was sampled from a human patient who received a liver transplant. Following transplantation, T cells from the graft donor may be among those present. The DNA reads as follows: TGTGCCAGCAGCCCCCGGGGTCAGCGGGCAGACTACGAGCAGTACTTC. Its protein is CASSPRGQRADYEQYF.